The source of this TCR beta chain is a study of blood T cell repertoires in COVID-19. For the study at large: Both acute and convalescent COVID-19 samples were obtained from the United States, Italy and Spain. The analysed material was cDNA or gDNA that came from T cells, B-cell-depleted T cells, or PBMCs.

In germline, CDR1 is MNHEY, CDR2 SMNVEV (reference sequence). This CDR3 has 15 amino acids. Trimming at V came to 6 bases and at J to 2 bases, leaving 4 bases not matched to a gene. Original methodology: How many nucleated cells were present was estimated from reference gene primer amplification. This table comes from immunoSEQ multiplex PCR, and its TCRdb copy is limited to in-frame clones, with some not included. V and J calls and clone size follow that table, whereas D and trimming were derived from the DNA. This table holds 250,000 to 300,000 clones, 87% found once. Material: peripheral blood. This chain links TRBV27 with TRBJ2-1; the match to TRBD2 covers 10 bases. This TCR derives from a woman between 45 and 60 years old who had recovered from COVID-19. The CDR3 region has the DNA TGTGCCAGCAGGGTGCTAGCGGGAGCCTACAATGAGCAGTTCTTC. Translated: CASRVLAGAYNEQFF.